The TCR beta chain described here comes from a study of OX40 agonist ivuxolimab in advanced cancers. For the study in its entirety: Ivuxolimab, which targeted the costimulatory receptor OX40 (CD134), was an agonistic, fully human IgG2 monoclonal antibody. Intravenous ivuxolimab was administered to patients every 2 weeks at six dose levels: 0.01, 0.1, 0.3, 1.5, 3 and 10 mg/kg. Among the approximately 54 dose-escalation patients, around 19 had hepatocellular carcinoma, roughly 15 melanoma, 9 renal cell carcinoma and 9 head and neck cancer. In the dose-escalation cohort, 70% to 90% of patients were male, and the mean age was roughly 56 years with a range of 23 to 79. Patients were allowed to have had prior anti-PD-1, anti-PD-L1 or anti-CTLA-4 therapy, and 40% to 45% of the dose-escalation patients had been treated with checkpoint inhibitors. Three dose-escalation patients achieved partial responses, one with hepatocellular carcinoma and two with cutaneous melanoma. Peripheral TCRbeta sequencing aimed to test whether ivuxolimab altered TCR sequence diversity and caused clonal T-cell expansion. The paper reports the monotherapy dose-escalation portion (N = 52 patients) of the phase I ivuxolimab trial.

From its cysteine to its phenylalanine, the CDR3 spans 14 amino acids. This entry keeps only the CDR3 DNA: 42 bases, framed from base 1. Based on the germline V gene, the CDR1 and CDR2 sequences are MNHEY and SVGAGI. V loses 5 bases at its end and J loses 7 bases; junction bases beyond the gene matches: 6. For this clone: Its binding antigen is unknown. The sample holds no much larger clone one base away, and base qualities are not on file.

Study-wide findings and limitations: At doses of 0.1 to 3.0 mg/kg, clonal expansion of both CD4+ and CD8+ T cells in blood was seen between baseline and week 6. After ivuxolimab, CD8+ T cells had more expanded clones than CD4+ T cells on average. Low levels of normalized T-cell clonal expansion were also seen in some nonresponding patients. The antigen specificity of the clonally expanded peripheral T cells was not determined. Partial responders in the 0.1-3.0 mg/kg groups had among the lowest normalized peripheral clonal expansion, especially among CD8+ T cells.

The trial excluded patients who had a history of autoimmune disease or who were on systemic immunosuppression. In every dose cohort, peripheral blood was drawn for TCR sequencing at baseline, cycle 4 day 1, and cycle 7 day 1. Samples came from an open-label, multicenter, first-in-human phase I dose-escalation trial of ivuxolimab. Adults with locally advanced or metastatic head and neck squamous cell, hepatocellular, melanoma or renal cell carcinoma were enrolled in the trial. CD4+ and CD8+ T cells were sorted separately from peripheral blood before TCR sequencing. Genomic DNA was extracted from sorted cells for sequencing of the TCRbeta CDR3 region. The immunoSEQ Assay was used to sequence the TCRbeta CDR3 regions. TCRdb took over this immuneACCESS table, retaining in-frame rearrangements with V and J assigned. Such tables are incomplete; in checked studies, under half of the missing clones stem from an unresolved V gene, and the remainder is unexplained. The sample table shows about 64,000 clones, and 80% to 90% are seen once. The top ten clonotypes cover roughly 3% of the sample.

The sequence was obtained from an adult with an advanced solid tumor such as melanoma, head and neck, liver or kidney cancer. The sequence joins TRBV6-5 to TRBJ2-2; TRBD1 fits 8 bases in the junction. This specimen was CD4+ or CD8+ T cells sorted from blood, taken in a trial of the OX40 agonist ivuxolimab. The DNA is as follows: TGTGCCAGCAGTAAACAGGGGGGAGGCGGGGAGCTGTTTTTT. This codes for CASSKQGGGGELFF.